This T cell receptor (beta chain) was recorded in a study of shared clonotypes between healthy human individuals. Germline values: CDR1 SGDLS, CDR2 YYNGEE. The CDR3 is 13 amino acids. Trimming left V 7 bases short and J 0 bases short, with 7 bases between. Repertoires were generated with immunoSEQ multiplex PCR, while TCRdb's copy carries only in-frame clones and drops some. The data show roughly 2.2 million clones, roughly 90% seen once. Sequenced input: naive CD4+ T cells from PBMCs. Subset denoted: CD45RA+ positively selected. The clonotype was recovered from a young man in good health. Some clones in this sample may be carry-over from other donors' samples. The V call is TRBV9, the J call TRBJ1-4; D is perhaps TRBD1 (5 bases). CDR3 loop: CASGATTNEKLFF. DNA for the CDR3: TGTGCCAGCGGGGCCACAACTAATGAAAAACTGTTTTTT.